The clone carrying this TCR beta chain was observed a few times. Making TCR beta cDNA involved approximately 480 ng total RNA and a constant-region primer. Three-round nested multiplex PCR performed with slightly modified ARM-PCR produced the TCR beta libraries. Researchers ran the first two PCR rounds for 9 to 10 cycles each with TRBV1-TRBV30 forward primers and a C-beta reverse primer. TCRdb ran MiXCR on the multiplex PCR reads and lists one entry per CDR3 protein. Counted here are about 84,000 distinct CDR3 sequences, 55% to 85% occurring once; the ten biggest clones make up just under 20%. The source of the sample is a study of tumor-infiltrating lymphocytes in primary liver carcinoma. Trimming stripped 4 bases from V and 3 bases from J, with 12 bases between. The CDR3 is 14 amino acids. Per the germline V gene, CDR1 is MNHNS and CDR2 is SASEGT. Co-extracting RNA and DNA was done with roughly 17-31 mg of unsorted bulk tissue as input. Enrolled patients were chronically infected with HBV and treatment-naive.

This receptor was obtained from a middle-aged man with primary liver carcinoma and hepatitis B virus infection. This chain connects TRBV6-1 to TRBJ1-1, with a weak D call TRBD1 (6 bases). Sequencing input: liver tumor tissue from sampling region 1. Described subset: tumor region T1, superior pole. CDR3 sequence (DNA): TGTGCCAGCAGTGCGATGAGGGGGGACACTGAAGCTTTCTTT. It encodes CASSAMRGDTEAFF.